This TCR beta chain was recorded in a study of cytomegalovirus exposure and HLA in healthy donors. Study conclusions and caveats: Later analysis indicated greater clonal expansion among HLA-associated TCR beta chains than among equally common other chains. A later analysis linked a missense variant in DCLRE1C to the trimming of TCR beta V and J genes. In a later analysis, TCR association rates varied by HLA locus: DRB1 most, HLA-C fewest.

The CDR3 consists of 16 residues. In the case of this clone: The target antigen is unknown.

The PCR ran on 60 Vbeta and 13 Jbeta primers. Sequencing used immunoSEQ multiplex PCR; TCRdb keeps in-frame clones, though not all of them. The sample lists about 120,000 clones; 50% to 75% were seen once. J is TRBJ1-5 and V is TRBV21-1. TRBV21-1 is a listed pseudogene. The receptor comes from a woman in her thirties or forties in good health and CMV-seropositive. Sequencing input: PBMCs. As DNA, the CDR3 is TGTGCCAGCAGCATGGGAGGGGAAGGCAGGAATCAGCCCCAGCATTTT. Translated: CASSMGGEGRNQPQHF.